Listed below are T cell receptor beta chains from one sample, sequenced in a study of T cell repertoires in cytomegalovirus infection. TCRdb re-called the reads with MiXCR, one entry per CDR3 protein. The sample has some 700,000 distinct CDR3 sequences, around 35% seen once; the top ten hold around a sixth. No cognate antigen is known for these TCRs. The sample here was cultured PBMCs, taken from culture after CMV antigen stimulation. The source of these receptors is a human donor in good health (CMV status not recorded). Some clones in this sample may be carry-over from other donors' samples. The CDR3 runs from the conserved cysteine through the conserved F or W. The D gene is left open where the match is weak. Clone sizes are given selectively: once, few, many, or a class where the clone is expanded.

clone_size	v_call	d_call	j_call	cdr3_nt	cdr3_aa
.	TRBV5-6	.	TRBJ2-3	TGTGCCAGCAGCTCGGAACAGGGTCTCGTCCTAACAGATACGCAGTATTTT	CASSSEQGLVLTDTQYF
few	TRBV6-8	.	TRBJ2-3	TGTGCCAGCAGTTACGGGTCTCGCACAGATACGCAGTATTTT	CASSYGSRTDTQYF
.	TRBV2	.	TRBJ1-1	TGTGCCAGCAGATTCCGGGAACAGAACACTGAAGCTTTCTTT	CASRFREQNTEAFF
.	TRBV23-1	TRBD2	TRBJ2-1	TGCGCCATCCCCGGACTAGCGGGGGGGCTGAACAATGAGCAGTTCTTC	CAIPGLAGGLNNEQFF
few	TRBV19	TRBD1	TRBJ2-2	TGTGCCAGTAGTGCCCGGGACAGGATGAGCGGGGAGCTGTTTTTT	CASSARDRMSGELFF
.	TRBV11-2	.	TRBJ2-3	TGTGCCAGCTCCGCTAGAGTTAGCACAGATACGCAGTATTTT	CASSARVSTDTQYF
.	TRBV6-6	TRBD1	TRBJ1-6	TGTGCCAGCAAAGGGACAGCGGGTAATTCACCCCTCCACTTT	CASKGTAGNSPLHF
.	TRBV11-3	.	TRBJ2-1	TGTGCCAGCAGCTCTATTACCACCTCTGAGCAGTTCTTC	CASSSITTSEQFF
few	TRBV25-1	.	TRBJ1-1	TGTGCCACCGAACAGGGAGGGGGGACTGAAGCTTTCTTT	CATEQGGGTEAFF
.	TRBV7-8	TRBD2	TRBJ2-3	TGTGCCAGCGCCCCGAGCGGGAGGCCTGACACAGATACGCAGTATTTT	CASAPSGRPDTDTQYF
.	TRBV20-1	.	TRBJ1-1	TGCAGTGCCCTGTCCAGGGTTTGGATCACTGAAGCTTTCTTT	CSALSRVWITEAFF
.	TRBV7-7	.	TRBJ1-2	TGTGCCAGCAGCTTAGAAGCCCCTGGCTACACCTTC	CASSLEAPGYTF
many	TRBV7-2	TRBD2	TRBJ2-5	TGTGCCAGCACCTTAGCGGGAAAAGAGACCCAGTACTTC	CASTLAGKETQYF
few	TRBV18	.	TRBJ2-5	TGTGCCAGCTCACCACCTGGCAGGGGACCCCAAGAGACCCAGTACTTC	CASSPPGRGPQETQYF
.	TRBV19	.	TRBJ1-5	TGTGCCAGTAGTATATGGGATAGGAATCAGCCCCAGCATTTT	CASSIWDRNQPQHF
.	TRBV20-1	TRBD2	TRBJ2-1	TGCAGTGCTAGAGATACTAGCGGGAGGGGATTGCGGGGGAATGAGCAGTTCTTC	CSARDTSGRGLRGNEQFF
many	TRBV12-3/TRBV12-4	.	TRBJ2-4	TGTGCCAGCAGTTTAGGACCCGAGGACATTCAGTACTTC	CASSLGPEDIQYF
.	TRBV20-1	.	TRBJ2-1	TGCAGTGCTAGAATGGTGGGGGTTTACAATGAGCAGTTCTTC	CSARMVGVYNEQFF
.	TRBV15	TRBD1	TRBJ1-3	TGTGCCACCAGCACCCCGACAGGGAAGATTGCTGGAAACACCATATATTTT	CATSTPTGKIAGNTIYF
few	TRBV2	.	TRBJ1-1	TGTGCCACCAAGACGCAGACGAACACTGAAGCTTTCTTT	CATKTQTNTEAFF
.	TRBV5-6	TRBD1	TRBJ1-1	TGTGCCAGCAGCTTCCGACAGGGGATACACACTGAAGCTTTCTTT	CASSFRQGIHTEAFF